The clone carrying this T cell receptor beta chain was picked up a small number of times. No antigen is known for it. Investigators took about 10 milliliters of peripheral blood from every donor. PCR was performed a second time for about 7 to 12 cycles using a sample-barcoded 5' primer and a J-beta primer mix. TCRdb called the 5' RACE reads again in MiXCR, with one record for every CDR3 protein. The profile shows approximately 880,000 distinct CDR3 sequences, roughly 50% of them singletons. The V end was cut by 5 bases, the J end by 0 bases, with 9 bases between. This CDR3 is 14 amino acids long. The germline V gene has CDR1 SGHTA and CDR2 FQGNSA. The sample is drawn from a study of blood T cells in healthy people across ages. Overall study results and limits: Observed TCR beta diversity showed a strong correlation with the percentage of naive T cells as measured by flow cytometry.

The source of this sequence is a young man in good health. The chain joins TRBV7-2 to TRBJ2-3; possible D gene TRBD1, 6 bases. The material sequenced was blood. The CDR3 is CASSADRSTDTQYF. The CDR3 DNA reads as TGTGCCAGCAGCGCCGACAGGAGCACAGATACGCAGTATTTT.